This TCR beta chain was identified in a study of identical twins. The CDR3 is 15 residues long. The V gene lost 1 base and the J gene lost 0 bases, with 7 bases spanning the gap. Per germline, CDR1 LNHNV and CDR2 YYDKDF (reference sequence). TCRdb reprocessed the 5' RACE reads with MiXCR, giving one entry per CDR3 protein. The sample holds hundreds of thousands of distinct CDR3 sequences, roughly an eighth seen once. The same data also contributed to another study, on yellow fever vaccine responses in identical twins.

This receptor was identified in a young woman in good health. The material sequenced was PBMCs. This sequence joins TRBV15 and TRBJ2-1, with unresolved D. In nucleotides, the CDR3 is TGTGCCACCAGCAGAGTAGCTAGCTCCTACAATGAGCAGTTCTTC. Translating it yields CATSRVASSYNEQFF. The variable domain in full, completed from reference TRBV15 and TRBJ2-1, reads DAMVIQNPRYQVTQFGKPVTLSCSQTLNHNVMYWYQQKSSQAPKLLFHYYDKDFNNEADTPDNFQSRRPNTSFCFLDIRSPGLGDTAMYLCATSRVASSYNEQFFGPGTRLTVL.